This T cell receptor (beta chain) comes out of a study of CD8+ T cells in alopecia areata (dated by TCRdb to the late 2010s). Regarding the complete study: The treated patients, all with moderate-to-severe alopecia areata, were enrolled in an open-label pilot trial of oral tofacitinib given at 5 to 10 mg twice daily. Tofacitinib was given for 6 to 18 months, followed by 6 months of follow-up off drug to assess delayed response and recurrence. The SALT score, which quantifies the percentage of affected scalp surface area, was used to measure disease severity in treated patients. In both human patients and the C3H/HeJ mouse model, the study applied high-throughput TCRbeta sequencing to look at T cell clonal expansion in alopecia areata. Scalp tissue and sorted CD4+ and CD8+ peripheral blood T cells from patchy and totalis/universalis alopecia areata patients and from healthy controls were covered by human TCRbeta sequencing. Biopsies were taken from tofacitinib-treated patients at baseline and at 4 and 24 weeks of treatment, and a later scalp biopsy was taken in several of the tofacitinib-treated patients. Clonality in the scalp was compared among normal scalp (n=4), patchy alopecia areata scalp (n=8), and alopecia totalis/universalis scalp (n=8). RNA was obtained with the PAXgene miRNA kit for fixed scalp, the miRNeasy kit for PBMCs, and the RNeasy kit for mouse skin. TCRbeta CDR3 regions were amplified by immunoSEQ multiplex PCR with 35 Vbeta forward and 13 Jbeta reverse primers.

The study at large found these results: Higher clonality and more expanded CD8+ clones were observed in lesional scalp than in normal scalp, particularly in alopecia totalis/universalis, a finding suggestive of antigenic drive. During tofacitinib treatment, many expanded lesional clones remained in scalp and blood, and this persistence may partly explain relapse after treatment is stopped. Unlike mouse skin, which is dominated by gammadelta T cells, normal human skin has resident alphabeta T cells that are also sequenced, and this complicates analysis of the scalp TCR repertoire. Compared with mice, TCR sequences shared between patients were less clear, possibly partly because of HLA diversity across the patient population. Because the treated cohort was small and had only one nonresponder, larger studies are needed to examine links between baseline CD8+ expansion and response. Tofacitinib significantly decreased scalp clonality and the number of expanded CD8+ clones among the top 100 scalp clones.

Details on this clone: The antigen it recognizes is unknown. The input lacks base qualities; no much larger clone sits a single base away.

Library creation used the immunoSEQ multiplex PCR assay. RNA was extracted from all samples and reverse transcribed into cDNA, which served as template for TCR sequencing. SuperScript III was used to make first-strand cDNA, primed with a 2:1 mix of oligo-dT and random hexamers. A synthetic immune receptor repertoire was used to assess amplification bias, and residual bias was removed computationally. In the original analysis: After raw reads were preprocessed to remove errors, the CDR3 was defined following IMGT conventions as running from the conserved cysteine to phenylalanine. Clonality was computed as 1 minus the Shannon entropy, with the entropy normalized by log2 of the number of productive unique TCRs. Whether scalp clones were CD4 or CD8 was inferred by matching scalp TCRbeta sequences against CD4 and CD8 repertoires sorted from blood. Entries here come from immuneACCESS through TCRdb and include only in-frame sequences with V and J called. Some clones fail to appear in such tables; in the studies checked, an unresolved V gene covers under half of the shortfall, and the cause of the remainder is unknown. Clone size and the V and J calls come from that table; the DNA yielded D and trimming. This sample lists roughly 200,000 clones; over 40% were detected once. The biggest ten clones account for over 2.5% of the sample.

The sample's treatment or condition label, in plain terms: oral pan-JAK inhibitor, 5-10 mg twice daily. From alopecia areata patients, peripheral blood was collected along with lesional scalp punch biopsies. PBMCs were isolated by density centrifugation and stained for CD3, CD4 and CD8, after which CD4+ and CD8+ T cells were sorted on a FACSAria. As encoded in the germline V gene, CDR1 is SGDLS while CDR2 is YYNGEE. V is pared back by 3 bases and J by 2 bases, with 8 bases lying between the germline termini. The cysteine opens and the phenylalanine closes a CDR3 of 13 amino acids. Only the CDR3 DNA is retained, 39 bases long and in frame from the first base.

Sequenced material: CD4+ T cells sorted from blood, taken at approximately week 36, from a patient treated with tofacitinib. The source is a human donor with alopecia areata. The chain is encoded by TRBV9 joined to TRBJ1-1, with the D gene too uncertain to name. DNA sequence: TGTGCCAGCAGCGCTTACACTAACACTGAAGCTTTCTTT. Its translation is CASSAYTNTEAFF.